This TCR beta chain was sequenced during a study of T cell changes during pregnancy in multiple sclerosis. Germline V CDR1 and CDR2: MNHNY, SVGAGI (reference sequence). The V gene end was trimmed by 5 bases and the J gene end by 5 bases; junction bases not matched to a gene: 7. The length of the CDR3 is 15 residues. Generated by immunoSEQ multiplex PCR, the TCRdb table keeps only in-frame clones and is missing some. Found here are around 45,000 clones, roughly nine tenths of them singletons; the top ten hold about 0.73%. The sequencing used CD4+ T cells from peripheral blood mononuclear cells, collected before pregnancy. This clonotype was obtained from a female donor with multiple sclerosis, enrolled in a pregnancy study. The gene calls are TRBV6-6 and TRBJ1-5; 9 bases align to TRBD1. This chain's CDR3 is CASSQRQGVHQPQHF. CDR3 DNA sequence: TGTGCCAGCAGTCAAAGACAGGGGGTGCATCAGCCCCAGCATTTT.